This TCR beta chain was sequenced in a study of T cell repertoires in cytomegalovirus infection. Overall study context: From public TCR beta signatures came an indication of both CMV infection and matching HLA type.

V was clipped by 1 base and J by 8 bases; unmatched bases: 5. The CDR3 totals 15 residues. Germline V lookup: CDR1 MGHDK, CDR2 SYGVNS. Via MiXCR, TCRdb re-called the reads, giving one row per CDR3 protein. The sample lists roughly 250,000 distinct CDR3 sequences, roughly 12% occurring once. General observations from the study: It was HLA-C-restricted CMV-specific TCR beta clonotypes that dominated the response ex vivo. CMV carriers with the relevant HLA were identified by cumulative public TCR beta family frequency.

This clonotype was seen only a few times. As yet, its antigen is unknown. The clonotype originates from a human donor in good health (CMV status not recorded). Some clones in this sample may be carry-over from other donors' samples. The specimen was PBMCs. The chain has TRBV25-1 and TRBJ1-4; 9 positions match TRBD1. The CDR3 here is CASSESGQGGEKLFF. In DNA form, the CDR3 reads TGTGCCAGCAGTGAATCGGGACAGGGTGGCGAAAAACTGTTTTTT.